This TCR beta chain appears in the sequencing data of a study of cytomegalovirus exposure and HLA in healthy donors (dated by TCRdb to the late 2010s). In terms of the full investigation: In an earlier analysis of about 560 of the donors, less than 350 Gb of sequence data and approximately 120 million unique TCR beta sequences from 180 million or so T cells were reported. The study combined high-throughput TCR immunosequencing, statistical association of individual TCRs with disease status, and machine learning to predict cytomegalovirus infection status. All discovery cohort repertoires had been generated on a single sequencing platform. Donor age, sex, ethnicity and CMV serostatus were compiled alongside the repertoire data. An earlier analysis of 587 of the donors applied high-throughput TCR beta sequencing to assess whether each TCR beta V gene segment acted as functional or pseudogenic. Four or five DR-DQ haplotypes were handled as single units for association and clustering because linkage in the cohort was strong. Using immunosequencing, the study profiled T cell repertoires from roughly 650 subjects and related those repertoires to cytomegalovirus serostatus. Of the approximately 400 genotyped donors, about 80% fell in the genetic ancestry cluster associated with self-reported Caucasian donors. A later analysis re-analyzed previously published TCR beta repertoires from 600 to 850 donors and added high-resolution HLA genotyping to study TCR occurrence patterns. In the later analysis, no new phenotypic data were used to find candidate immune exposures; instead, reliance was placed on TCR beta sequences and their occurrence across donors. Along with the roughly 670-subject first cohort, a separate validation cohort of over 90 different subjects was used. Across approximately 420 genotyped donors of the cohort, an average of roughly 250,000 unique TCR beta nucleotide sequences per donor were sequenced, and approximately 17% of those sequences were non-productive. The number of donors typed differed by locus, with about 629-640 for A, B, C, DRB1 and DQB1, roughly 520 for DQA1, about 610 for DPA1, and under 490 for DPB1. A later genetic analysis used genome-wide SNP genotypes for about three fifths of the 666 donors, treating that subset as a discovery cohort. Roughly 300 gigabases of sequencing data and around 90 million unique TCR sequences made up an early release that covered over 550 HLA-typed donors. The aim of the study was to test whether cataloging public T cell receptors could identify signatures of past pathogen exposure. HLA typing included class I and class II loci at four-digit resolution. Here is what the overall study found, with its caveats: A further reported finding was that TCR beta sequences accurately predicted the HLA-A and HLA-B alleles for most subjects in the first cohort. Several of the top co-occurrence clusters appeared to be linked to parvovirus B19, influenza, CMV and Epstein-Barr virus, according to a later analysis. Immune exposure information for the cohort was limited to CMV serostatus. In a later analysis, the rate of TCR association differed among HLA loci, with DRB1 alleles having the most associated TCRs and HLA-C alleles having the fewest. Most CMV-associated TCR beta chains appeared to be HLA-restricted in a later analysis, and the HLA associations seemed to be driven largely by CMV exposure. V-gene and J-gene trimming of TCR beta chains was associated with a missense DCLRE1C variant in a later genetic analysis, and the association was replicated in an independent cohort. Only TCR beta chains were sequenced in this cohort, and the absence of alpha or paired-chain data limited detectable features. In a later analysis, HLA-associated TCR beta chains were found to be more clonally expanded and to have lower generation probabilities than equally common non-associated chains. Some IMGT-functional V segments, including TRBV6-2 and TRBV6-3, could not be told apart with the 87-base-pair reads, so those segments were excluded. Because counts were too low, seventeen rarely observed V segments, including chromosome 9 orphons, were left out of the earlier analysis of some 640 of the donors. In a later genetic analysis, fewer N-insertions in productive TCRs were reported among donors in an Asian-associated ancestry cluster than the 666-donor mean. Because HLA typing was unavailable for some donors at each locus, only the typed subset was used in association tests. Correlated functional status among segregating V segments might reflect linkage disequilibrium, but an unknown experimental factor could not be ruled out. At a false discovery rate of 0.05, a later analysis linked under 20,000 TCR beta sequences to specific HLA alleles. A few of the identified cytomegalovirus-associated TCR beta chains were confirmed in vitro to be specific for cytomegalovirus antigens. Most TCR sequences were seen in very few donors, while some public TCRs were found in many individuals. The classifier was reported to diagnose cytomegalovirus status with high specificity and sensitivity in both the original cohort and the validation cohort. A total of 150 to 200 TCR beta chains were listed by the study as associated with cytomegalovirus. When HLA alleles, especially DR and DQ, strongly co-occurred, attributing TCR associations to individual alleles was difficult. The sequencing pipeline was judged likely to have produced a cluster of highly shared sequence variants as a technical artifact. Broadly in line with IMGT annotations, most TCR beta V segments showed up in productive rearrangements about 87% or about 30% of the time in an earlier analysis of around 550 of the donors. Sequencing depth was assumed to be roughly uniform across donors in the presence/absence analyses, though that assumption may not hold. According to the authors, the approach could potentially be generalized to other disease states and immunological phenotypes.

In regard to this clone: Which antigen it targets is not known. The record has no base qualities; no much larger clone is one base away.

The cohort comprised several hundred healthy bone marrow donors. At the time of sampling, all cohort members were nominally healthy, though unrecorded immune exposures were likely present. CMV serostatus was recorded as positive for 250 to 300 and negative for about half of the 666 cohort members, whereas no CMV serostatus was recorded for the donor in question. Every donor gave a peripheral blood sample, and the peripheral blood mononuclear cells from that sample were used for TCR beta sequencing. Genomic DNA was extracted from the blood cell samples with the Qiagen DNeasy Blood Extraction Kit. The CDR1 and CDR2 encoded by the germline V gene (reference sequence) are LNHNV and YYDKDF. The junction shows trimming of 0 bases on V and 1 base on J, plus 10 bases between the germline ends. From cysteine to phenylalanine, the CDR3 is 15 amino acids long. The sequence is cut down to CDR3 DNA, 45 bases in frame from base 1.

Libraries came from the immunoSEQ multiplex PCR assay. The multiplex PCR relied on a mix of 60 forward primers for TCR Vbeta segments and 13 reverse primers for TCR Jbeta segments. The CDR3 region of rearranged TCR beta genes was amplified from genomic DNA by a multiplex PCR assay. The Illumina HiSeq System was used to sequence the amplified TCR beta libraries as 87-base-pair reads. In the paper's pipeline: A later analysis counted around 72 million unique TCR beta chains across the 550 to 750 repertoires, and some 12 million of these chains were shared by at least two donors. A nearest-neighbor algorithm error-corrected the raw reads and collapsed the reads into unique sequences, merging closely related sequences to remove PCR and sequencing errors. Alignment of CDR3 sequences to IMGT reference sequences was used to assign V, D and J gene segments. For a sequence to be retained, a match of at least six nucleotides was required to both a V gene segment and a J gene segment. A rearrangement counted as productive if the CDR3 had no stop codons and remained in frame with V and J, and every other rearrangement counted as non-productive. Following IMGT convention, CDR3 was defined as the stretch from the second conserved V-encoded cysteine up to the conserved J-encoded phenylalanine. The earlier analysis of about 570 of the donors excluded any sequence lacking an unambiguous match to a single V gene segment. In an earlier analysis of about 590 of the donors, a V segment was called functional when productive rearrangements were above 56.7%, and segregating when the standard deviation between donors exceeded 5%. A statistical classification framework was built to diagnose cytomegalovirus status from the catalog of TCR beta chain sequences. V and J gene assignment, in a later analysis, came from comparing TCR nucleotide sequences with IMGT/GENE-DB human TR gene sequences. Using the TCRdist pipeline, a later analysis assigned CDR3 sequences along with most-parsimonious VDJ recombination scenarios. In a later analysis, every TCR beta chain was defined by the combination of its CDR3 amino acid sequence and its V-gene family, and reads without a unique V-gene family were dropped. In a later analysis, a few hundred highly shared, low-generation-probability nucleotide sequences were removed to address suspected cross-contamination and a sequencing artifact. A later analysis calculated a clonal expansion index for each public chain from normalized within-repertoire ranks of inferred template counts. A later analysis computed generation probabilities with a VDJ recombination model fitted to out-of-frame rearrangements, and checked the results against IGoR. In a later analysis, hypergeometric tests were used to score TCR-TCR, TCR-HLA and TCR-CMV co-occurrence, with a repertoire-size bias correction applied to TCR pairs. False discovery rates were estimated in a later analysis by permuting HLA or CMV assignments 20 times. A later analysis grouped co-occurring TCRs with DBSCAN, adding TCRdist sequence similarity when clustering within HLA-allele-positive subsets. Co-occurrence clustering excluded repertoires with fewer than 30,000 or more than 120,000 public chains, plus five with anomalous nucleotide sharing. TCRdb holds this immuneACCESS table with in-frame rearrangements only. Some clones are missing; in checked studies, unresolved V genes explain under half, and the rest has no known cause. That table supplies the V and J calls and clone size; D and trimming were determined from the DNA. The sample table lists some 80,000 clones, under 80% of them with a count of one. 10% to 15% of the sample is in the top ten clones.

This chain joins TRBV15 to TRBJ2-7; perhaps TRBD1 is the D gene, with 6 bases matching. The sequencing sample was made of PBMCs. This TCR was sampled from a human donor in good health. For the CDR3, the sequence is CATSRDRGTSYEQYF. Here is the DNA: TGTGCCACCAGCAGAGATCGAGGGACATCCTACGAGCAGTACTTC.